This TCR beta chain emerged from a study of brain T cells in children with intractable seizures. General study findings and limits: HCMV serostatus was not known, and viral specificity came from CDR3 similarity only.

The time point is: blood from clinic visit 5 months post-surgery; TSC patient then seizure free. About this clone: No antigen is known for it. Different DNA sequences within this sample yield the same CDR3.

The method was immunoSEQ multiplex PCR; TCRdb's version includes in-frame clones alone and lacks a portion of them. The profile shows around 340,000 clones, about 93% of them singletons. The source material was peripheral blood, sampled roughly 5 months after surgery. The TCR was taken from a boy younger than two with tuberous sclerosis and intractable seizures.

This CDR3 is CASSVAGMNTEAFF. The CDR3 coding sequence is TGTGCCAGCAGCGTAGCTGGGATGAACACTGAAGCTTTCTTT. The chain couples TRBV9 to TRBJ1-1; D uncertain. CDR3 size: 14 residues. Germline V gene data show CDR1 as SGDLS and CDR2 as YYNGEE. V shed 0 bases and J shed 0 bases, with 6 bases lying between them.